This T cell receptor (beta chain) was observed in a study of metastatic and nonmetastatic thyroid tumors. Looking at the study overall: Repertoire data that came from the blood and tumor or nodule tissue of malignant and benign thyroid patients were compared.

The germline V gene encodes CDR1 MRHNA and CDR2 SNTAGT. The V segment lost 2 bases and the J segment 2 bases; nucleotides outside the gene matches: 2. This CDR3 has 15 residues. How the authors handled the data: For papillary thyroid cancer, a distant-metastasis classifier was constructed from CDR3 differences observed across clinicopathological groups. TCRdb re-called clones via MiXCR from the PCR reads. The V and J calls shown here were made by TCRdb, not taken from the authors' results. Seen here are 30,000 to 45,000 clones, roughly 27% observed once, and the top ten hold 9.6%. Until they underwent thyroid surgery, no patient had received any treatment. Study findings and constraints: Across blood and tumor, TCR beta diversity in malignant thyroid tumors was reportedly significantly higher than in benign nodules.

This clone was observed at least ten times. Its matching antigen is unknown. The V gene is TRBV6-4, the J gene TRBJ2-3; 9 nucleotides match TRBD2. The receptor was isolated from a female donor with papillary thyroid cancer or a benign thyroid nodule (not recorded which). Some clones in this sample may be carry-over from other donors' samples. Input material: blood. DNA of the CDR3: TGTGCCAGCAGTGACGGCGGGGGGGCCACAGATACGCAGTATTTT. It codes for CASSDGGGATDTQYF.